This TCR beta chain was sequenced for a study of T cell changes during pregnancy in multiple sclerosis. Libraries were prepared by immunoSEQ multiplex PCR; TCRdb keeps only in-frame clonotypes and omits some of them. The top ten clones hold less than 0.55% of a sample with around 40,000 clones, roughly nine tenths of them seen once. V was trimmed by 0 bases and J by 10 bases, leaving 11 bases between them. The CDR3 spans 14 residues. In germline, CDR1 is SGHRS, CDR2 YFSETQ. This specimen consisted of CD4+ T cells from peripheral blood mononuclear cells, obtained in the third trimester of pregnancy. The sequence derives from a female donor in good health, enrolled as a control in a pregnancy study. The rearrangement joins TRBV5-1 to TRBJ1-6, with D tentatively TRBD1 (6 bases). CDR3 DNA sequence: TGCGCCAGCAGCTTGGGGCAGGGGATGTCACCCCTCCACTTT. It translates to CASSLGQGMSPLHF.